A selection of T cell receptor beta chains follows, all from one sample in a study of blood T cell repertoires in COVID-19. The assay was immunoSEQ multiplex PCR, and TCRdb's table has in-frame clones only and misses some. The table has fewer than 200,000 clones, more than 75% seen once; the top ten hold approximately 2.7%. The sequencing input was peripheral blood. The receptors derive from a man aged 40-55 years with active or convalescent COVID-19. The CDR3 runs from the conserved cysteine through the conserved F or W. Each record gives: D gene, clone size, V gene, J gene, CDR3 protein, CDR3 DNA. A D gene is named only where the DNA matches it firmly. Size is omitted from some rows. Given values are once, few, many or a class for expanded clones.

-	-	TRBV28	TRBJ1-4	CASNSNEKLFF	TGTGCCAGCAATAGTAATGAAAAACTGTTTTTT
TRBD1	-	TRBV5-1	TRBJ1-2	CASSLAPDRDDGYTF	TGCGCCAGCAGCTTGGCCCCGGACAGGGATGATGGCTACACCTTC
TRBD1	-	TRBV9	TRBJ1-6	CASSASGTGSSPLHF	TGTGCCAGCAGCGCATCCGGGACAGGGAGTTCACCCCTCCACTTT
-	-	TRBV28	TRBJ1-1	CASRDDSRAFF	TGTGCCAGCAGAGACGACAGTCGAGCTTTCTTT
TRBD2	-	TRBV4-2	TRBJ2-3	CASSQDPQRGGSSTDTQYF	TGTGCCAGCAGCCAAGATCCCCAGCGGGGGGGATCTAGCACAGATACGCAGTATTTT
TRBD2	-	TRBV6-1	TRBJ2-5	CASSVAGGPPGTQYF	TGTGCCAGCAGTGTAGCGGGGGGACCCCCGGGGACCCAGTACTTC
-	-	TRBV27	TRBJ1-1	CASSPNGGGTEAFF	TGTGCCAGCAGTCCAAATGGGGGGGGAACTGAAGCTTTCTTT
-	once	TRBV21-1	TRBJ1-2	CASSKGRPLRGYGYTF	TGTGCCAGCAGCAAAGGTCGGCCTCTACGGGGTTATGGCTACACCTTC
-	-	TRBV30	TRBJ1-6	CAWSVDAGSPLHF	TGTGCCTGGAGTGTAGATGCGGGCTCACCCCTCCACTTT
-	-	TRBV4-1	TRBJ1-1	CASSQDRGTTMNTEAFF	TGCGCCAGCAGCCAAGATAGGGGGACAACCATGAACACTGAAGCTTTCTTT
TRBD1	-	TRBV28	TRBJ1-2	CASRGLGGGNYGYTF	TGTGCCAGCAGGGGATTAGGGGGCGGGAACTATGGCTACACCTTC
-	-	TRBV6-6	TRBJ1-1	CASSRNSGPGSGITEAFF	TGTGCCAGCAGTCGCAACTCCGGGCCAGGAAGCGGCATCACTGAAGCTTTCTTT
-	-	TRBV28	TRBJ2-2	CATRRGGARTGELFF	TGTGCCACCAGGCGAGGGGGGGCACGCACCGGGGAGCTGTTTTTT
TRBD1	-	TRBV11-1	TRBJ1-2	CASSRVDRDGADTF	TGTGCCAGCAGCCGGGTGGACAGGGACGGAGCCGACACCTTC
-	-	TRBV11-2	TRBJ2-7	CASSLGAGGSYEQYF	TGTGCCAGCAGCTTAGGGGCAGGGGGGTCCTACGAGCAGTACTTC
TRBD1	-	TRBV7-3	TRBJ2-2	CASSLRDRGTGELFF	TGTGCCAGCAGCTTGAGGGACAGGGGGACCGGGGAGCTGTTTTTT
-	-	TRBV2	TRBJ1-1	CASRVEEAFF	TGTGCCAGCCGGGTCGAAGAAGCTTTCTTT
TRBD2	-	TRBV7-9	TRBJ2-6	CASNPRTSGERSGANVLTF	TGTGCCAGCAACCCAAGGACTAGCGGGGAACGCTCTGGGGCCAACGTCCTGACTTTC
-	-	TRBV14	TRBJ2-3	CASSQLGGAVSTDTQYF	TGTGCCAGCAGCCAACTGGGGGGAGCAGTTAGCACAGATACGCAGTATTTT
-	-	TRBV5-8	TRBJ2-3	CKGTDTQYF	TGTAAGGGGACAGATACGCAGTATTTT
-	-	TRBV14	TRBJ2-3	CASSPRLSTDTQYF	TGTGCCAGCAGCCCTAGATTAAGCACAGATACGCAGTATTTT
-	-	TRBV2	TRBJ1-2	CASSEGHANYGYTF	TGTGCCAGCAGCGAGGGACATGCTAACTATGGCTACACCTTC
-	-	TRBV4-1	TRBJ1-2	CASSHLGAGNNYGYTF	TGCGCCAGCAGCCACCTAGGGGCAGGGAACAACTATGGCTACACCTTC
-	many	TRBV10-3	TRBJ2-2	CAIRPERLSSGELFF	TGTGCCATCCGCCCCGAGCGGCTCTCCTCCGGGGAGCTGTTTTTT
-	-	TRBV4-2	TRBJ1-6	CASSQDRVVSSPLHF	TGTGCCAGCAGCCAAGACAGGGTAGTTAGCTCACCCCTCCACTTT
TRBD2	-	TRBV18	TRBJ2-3	CASSPLGGVPFTDTQYF	TGTGCCAGCTCACCCCTCGGGGGGGTCCCCTTCACAGATACGCAGTATTTT
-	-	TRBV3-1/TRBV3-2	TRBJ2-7	CASSPSGSYEQYF	TGTGCCAGCAGCCCCTCCGGGTCCTACGAGCAGTACTTC
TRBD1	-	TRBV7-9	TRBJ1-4	CASSFTTGYNEKLFF	TGTGCCAGCAGCTTTACGACAGGGTATAATGAAAAACTGTTTTTT
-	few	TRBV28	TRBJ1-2	CASTQGRNYGYTF	TGTGCCAGCACACAGGGTCGGAACTATGGCTACACCTTC
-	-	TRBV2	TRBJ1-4	CASSLIGEAEKLFF	TGTGCCAGCAGTTTGATAGGGGAAGCAGAAAAACTGTTTTTT
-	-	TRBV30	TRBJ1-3	CAWRAKGGSGNTIYF	TGTGCCTGGAGAGCCAAAGGAGGCTCTGGAAACACCATATATTTT
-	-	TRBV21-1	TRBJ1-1	CASSPRSKTGGNTEAFF	TGTGCCAGCAGCCCCCGCTCTAAGACAGGGGGGAACACTGAAGCTTTCTTT
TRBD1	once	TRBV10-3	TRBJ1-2	CAISELQGNGYTF	TGTGCCATCAGTGAGCTACAGGGGAATGGCTACACCTTC
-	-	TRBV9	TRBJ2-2	CASSVALLTGELFF	TGTGCCAGCAGCGTAGCTCTACTTACCGGGGAGCTGTTTTTT
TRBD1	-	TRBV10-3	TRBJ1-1	CAISADRVNTEAFF	TGTGCCATCAGTGCTGACAGGGTCAACACTGAAGCTTTCTTT
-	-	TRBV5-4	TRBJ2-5	CASSTWTVQETQYF	TGTGCCAGCAGCACCTGGACTGTCCAAGAGACCCAGTACTTC
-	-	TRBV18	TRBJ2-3	CASSPHEGRGDTQYF	TGTGCCAGCTCACCTCATGAGGGTCGGGGAGATACGCAGTATTTT
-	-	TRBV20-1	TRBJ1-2	CSAPTGNSYTF	TGCAGTGCTCCTACAGGAAATAGCTACACCTTC
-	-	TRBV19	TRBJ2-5	CASSISSGQGTQYF	TGTGCCAGTAGTATATCCTCCGGGCAGGGGACCCAGTACTTC
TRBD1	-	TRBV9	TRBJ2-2	CASKPGQGTTGELFF	TGTGCCAGTAAACCGGGACAGGGAACGACCGGGGAGCTGTTTTTT
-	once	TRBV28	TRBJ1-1	CASSLQAMNTEAFF	TGTGCCAGCAGTTTACAGGCAATGAACACTGAAGCTTTCTTT
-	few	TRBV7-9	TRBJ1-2	CASSLGPGGYTF	TGTGCCAGCAGCTTAGGACCCGGGGGCTACACCTTC
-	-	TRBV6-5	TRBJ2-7	CASSPFAGYEQYF	TGTGCCAGCAGCCCCTTCGCGGGCTACGAGCAGTACTTC